Below are 26 T cell receptor beta chains sequenced from a single sample in a study of blood T cell repertoires in COVID-19. Some clones are missing from TCRdb's copy, which holds only in-frame ones; the method was immunoSEQ multiplex PCR. The sample records about 140,000 clones, 80% to 90% being singletons. Specimen: peripheral blood. The source is a woman aged 55-69 years with acute or convalescent COVID-19.

V usage is TRBV13 and J usage is TRBJ2-7; 9 bases are shared with TRBD1. This CDR3 is built from 16 residues. With V trimmed by 8 bases and J by 0 bases, 11 bases remained unmatched. Germline assignment: CDR1 PRHDT and CDR2 FYEKMQ (reference sequence). This chain's CDR3 is CASGSGTGLNSYEQYF. The CDR3 nucleotides read TGTGCCAGCGGCAGTGGGACAGGGCTAAACTCCTACGAGCAGTACTTC.

A note on this clone: The CDR3 end shows no conserved phenylalanine or tryptophan, and so a read error is likely. The chain couples TRBV7-9 to TRBJ1-5; no firm D call. Germline V CDR1 and CDR2: SEHNR, FQNEAQ (reference sequence). The length of the CDR3 is 14 residues. V was trimmed by 1 base and J by 7 bases, leaving 11 bases between them. The CDR3 coding sequence is TGTGCCAGCAGCTTAGATTCAGGTCTGCAGCCCCAGCATCTT. Protein: CASSLDSGLQPQHL.

This clone was counted a single time. The rearrangement uses TRBV15 and TRBJ1-6; no clear D. Trimming removed 0 bases at V and 16 bases at J, with 16 bases between. The CDR3 consists of 14 residues. Germline CDR1 is LNHNV and CDR2 is YYDKDF (reference sequence). In DNA form, the CDR3 reads TGTGCCACCAGCAGAGAAGATATCCCGGGAAGTCTCCACTTT. Its translation is CATSREDIPGSLHF. Full variable domain (remainder filled in from reference TRBV15 and TRBJ1-6): DAMVIQNPRYQVTQFGKPVTLSCSQTLNHNVMYWYQQKSSQAPKLLFHYYDKDFNNEADTPDNFQSRRPNTSFCFLDIRSPGLGDTAMYLCATSREDIPGSLHFGNGTRLTVT.

V and J are TRBV12-3 or TRBV12-4 and TRBJ1-3; the D is unclear. The CDR3 is 13 residues long. The V end lost 2 bases, the J end lost 4 bases, and 6 bases lay between the germline ends. This CDR3 is CASSLRLGNTIYF. The CDR3 nucleotides read TGTGCCAGCAGTTTAAGACTCGGAAACACCATATATTTT.

This clone was seen a single time. The genes are TRBV18 and TRBJ1-5, with unresolved D. V lost 3 bases and J lost 7, with 10 bases in between. Looked up from germline, CDR1 is KGHSH and CDR2 is LQKENI. This CDR3 comprises 13 residues. CDR3 DNA sequence: TGTGCCAGCTCACCTGGCGGGGAACAGCCCCAGCATTTT. This codes for CASSPGGEQPQHF.

This clone has a handful of counts. The chain couples TRBV18 to TRBJ1-1, with no clear D. The V gene's germline CDR1 is KGHSH and CDR2 LQKENI. This CDR3 has 14 amino acids. The ends were cut back, 3 bases at V and 6 bases at J, with 14 bases in the middle. CDR3 protein: CASSPRGDWPEAFF. CDR3 DNA sequence: TGTGCCAGCTCACCTCGAGGAGATTGGCCTGAAGCTTTCTTT.

This clone was counted a few times. The chain has TRBV9 and TRBJ1-2; a weak D match, TRBD1 (6 bases). Trimming removed 2 bases at V and 2 bases at J, with 7 bases between. Germline assignment: CDR1 SGDLS and CDR2 YYNGEE. This CDR3 contains 13 residues. The CDR3 loop is CASSVDRNYGYTF. The CDR3 DNA sequence: TGTGCCAGCAGCGTCGACAGGAACTATGGCTACACCTTC.

The chain has TRBV3-1 (or the pseudogene TRBV3-2) and TRBJ1-4, with 7 bases that match TRBD1. The germline gives CDR1 LGHDT, CDR2 YNNKEL (reference sequence). This CDR3 is built from 16 residues. With V trimmed by 3 bases and J by 0 bases, 4 bases remained unmatched. The CDR3 DNA sequence: TGTGCCAGCAGCCACCGAACAGGGGCAACTAATGAAAAACTGTTTTTT. It encodes CASSHRTGATNEKLFF.

The chain employs TRBV10-2 and TRBJ2-3; D remains unclear. The CDR3 contains 13 residues. V was shortened by 0 bases and J by 8 bases, with 9 bases between the two germline ends. Germline V CDR1 and CDR2: WSHSY, SAAADI. The DNA of the CDR3 is TGCGCCAGCAGTGAGTCGCAAACTTCTACGCAGTATTTT. Protein product: CASSESQTSTQYF.

This clone showed up just a few times. The chain carries TRBV24-1 and TRBJ2-1, with TRBD2 matching over 11 bases. J was trimmed by 4 bases and V by 4 bases; bases with no gene match: 11. Looked up from germline, CDR1 is KGHDR and CDR2 is SFDVKD. CDR3 length equals 18 residues. CDR3: CATSEASGGIHAYNEQFF. CDR3 coding DNA: TGTGCCACCAGTGAAGCTAGCGGGGGGATCCACGCATACAATGAGCAGTTCTTC.

This clone was picked up a small number of times. The rearrangement links TRBV5-1 to TRBJ2-7; D remains ambiguous. The ends were cut back, 7 bases at V and 0 bases at J, with 11 bases in the middle. The CDR3 has 13 residues. Germline V gene data show CDR1 as SGHRS and CDR2 as YFSETQ. CDR3 amino acids: CASRPRSSYEQYF. The CDR3 DNA reads TGCGCCAGCCGTCCCAGGTCCTCCTACGAGCAGTACTTC.

The chain couples TRBV11-2 to TRBJ2-5; tentative D call: TRBD2 (6 bases). This CDR3 has 15 residues. Per germline, CDR1 SGHAT and CDR2 FQNNGV. V gave up 5 bases and J gave up 2 bases, with 15 bases separating them. CDR3 sequence: CASSLTGATQETQYF. Here the CDR3 DNA reads TGTGCCAGCAGCCTAACGGGAGCAACGCAAGAGACCCAGTACTTC.

The chain joins TRBV24-1 to TRBJ1-2; TRBD1 agrees at 8 bases. This CDR3 has 15 amino acids. Germline assignment: CDR1 KGHDR and CDR2 SFDVKD. Unmatched junction bases numbered 12, after V lost 6 bases and J lost 7 bases. CDR3 in amino acids: CATSPKGQGLVGYTF. CDR3 nucleotide sequence: TGTGCCACCAGTCCCAAAGGACAGGGTCTGGTTGGCTACACCTTC.

The chain combines TRBV7-2 with TRBJ2-2, with 9 bases fitting TRBD2. Germline loops: CDR1 SGHTA, CDR2 FQGNSA. The CDR3 totals 16 residues. Trimming removed 3 bases from V and 6 bases from J; junction bases left unmatched: 8. This chain's CDR3 is CASSFWLAGKAGELFF. Here the CDR3 DNA reads TGTGCCAGCAGCTTTTGGCTAGCGGGGAAGGCCGGGGAGCTGTTTTTT.

This chain uses TRBV4-1 with TRBJ1-1; perhaps TRBD1 as D (6 bases). V lost 4 bases and J lost 1, with 13 bases in between. Per the germline V gene, CDR1 is MGHRA and CDR2 is YSYEKL. The CDR3 is 15 amino acids. Here the CDR3 reads CASSLRDNENTEAFF. CDR3 DNA: TGCGCCAGCAGCCTACGGGACAACGAGAACACTGAAGCTTTCTTT.

J is TRBJ1-2 and V is TRBV28; a weak D match, TRBD1 (5 bases). Germline CDR1 is MDHEN and CDR2 is SYDVKM. The CDR3 is 13 amino acids. V was pared by 3 bases and J by 4 bases, with 9 bases between. The CDR3 DNA follows: TGTGCCAGCAGTTTCCCAGGGTCCTATGGCTACACCTTC. It translates to CASSFPGSYGYTF.

This chain connects TRBV11-2 to TRBJ2-3; 9 positions match TRBD2. Germline loops: CDR1 SGHAT, CDR2 FQNNGV. CDR3 length: 17 residues. V was pared by 6 bases and J by 6 bases, with 16 bases of the junction left unmatched. CDR3 sequence: CASSLPRKGLAQDTQYF. The CDR3 DNA follows: TGTGCCAGCAGTCTCCCGAGAAAGGGACTAGCACAGGATACGCAGTATTTT.

The V and J genes are TRBV3-1 (or the pseudogene TRBV3-2) and TRBJ1-2; TRBD1 aligns across 7 bases. V was clipped by 1 base and J by 1 base; unmatched bases: 3. The CDR3 loop spans 15 amino acids. The germline CDR1 and CDR2 sequences are LGHDT and YNNKEL (reference sequence). CDR3 coding DNA: TGTGCCAGCAGCCAAGCGACAGGGTTTAACTATGGCTACACCTTC. It codes for CASSQATGFNYGYTF.

This chain links TRBV15 with TRBJ2-5, with TRBD1 as a possible D gene (5 bases). CDR3 length equals 13 residues. V lost 1 base and J 2 bases, leaving 5 bases between the germline ends. Germline loops: CDR1 LNHNV, CDR2 YYDKDF (reference sequence). CDR3 region: CATSRGQQETQYF. The CDR3 coding sequence is TGTGCCACCAGCAGAGGACAGCAAGAGACCCAGTACTTC.

The genes are TRBV27 and TRBJ1-2; D unclear. Germline V lookup: CDR1 MNHEY, CDR2 SMNVEV (reference sequence). This CDR3 is built from 10 residues. Trimming pared 6 bases from V and 4 bases from J, leaving 3 bases between. CDR3 region: CASRLYGYTF. CDR3 coding DNA: TGTGCCAGCAGACTCTATGGCTACACCTTC.

The CDR3 loop is CASSLESGDADTQYF. CDR3 DNA sequence: TGTGCCAGCAGCTTAGAATCGGGGGACGCAGATACGCAGTATTTT. The genes are TRBV7-2 and TRBJ2-3, with D possibly TRBD2 on 6 matching bases. Per the germline V gene, CDR1 is SGHTA and CDR2 is FQGNSA. V gave up 1 base and J gave up 4 bases, with 12 bases separating them. The CDR3 spans 15 residues. Variable domain in full (rest from reference TRBV7-2 and TRBJ2-3): GAGVSQSPSNKVTEKGKDVELRCDPISGHTALYWYRQSLGQGLEFLIYFQGNSAPDKSGLPSDRFSAERTGGSVSTLTIQRTQQEDSAVYLCASSLESGDADTQYFGPGTRLTVL.

The chain is built from TRBV6-1 and TRBJ1-3; D is possibly TRBD1 (6 bases). V gave up 3 bases and J gave up 7 bases, with 13 bases separating them. Looked up from germline, CDR1 is MNHNS and CDR2 is SASEGT. This CDR3 contains 14 residues. This chain's CDR3 is CASSEGGGRNTIYF. For the CDR3, the DNA is TGTGCCAGCAGTGAGGGGGGGGGCAGGAACACCATATATTTT.

The chain recombines TRBV18 with TRBJ1-1, with 8 bases lining up with TRBD1. V lost 5 bases, J lost 4 bases, and 6 bases stayed unmatched. The CDR3 consists of 14 residues. The V gene's germline CDR1 is KGHSH and CDR2 LQKENI. The CDR3 region has the DNA TGTGCCAGCTCATTAGGACAGGGACCCACTGAAGCTTTCTTT. Its translation: CASSLGQGPTEAFF.

This rearrangement joins TRBV19 to TRBJ2-1, with TRBD2 identical over 12 bases. CDR3 length: 15 amino acids. After removal of 3 bases from V and 10 bases from J, the junction contained 7 bases not matched to a gene. Germline CDR1 and CDR2: LNHDA and SQIVND (reference sequence). The CDR3 DNA reads TGTGCCAGTAGTATCCCTAGCGGGGGGGGGAACGAGCAGTTCTTC. It is translated as CASSIPSGGGNEQFF.

The CDR3 reads CASSPPRLAGLNEQFF. The CDR3 DNA reads as TGTGCCAGCAGCCCTCCCAGACTAGCGGGGCTTAATGAGCAGTTCTTC. The chain is built from TRBV7-2 and TRBJ2-1; 11 bases are shared with TRBD2. Germline lookup yields CDR1 SGHTA and CDR2 FQGNSA. The CDR3 spans 16 residues. J lost 7 bases, V lost 5 bases, and 10 bases had no gene match.

This chain uses TRBV2 with TRBJ1-1, with TRBD1 matching 8 bases. Germline loops: CDR1 SNHLY, CDR2 FYNNEI. This CDR3 spans 13 amino acids. Trimming took 8 bases from V and 1 from J; bases not matched to a gene: 3. The CDR3 protein is CASGQGTNTEAFF. Written as DNA, the CDR3 is TGTGCCAGCGGACAGGGAACGAACACTGAAGCTTTCTTT.